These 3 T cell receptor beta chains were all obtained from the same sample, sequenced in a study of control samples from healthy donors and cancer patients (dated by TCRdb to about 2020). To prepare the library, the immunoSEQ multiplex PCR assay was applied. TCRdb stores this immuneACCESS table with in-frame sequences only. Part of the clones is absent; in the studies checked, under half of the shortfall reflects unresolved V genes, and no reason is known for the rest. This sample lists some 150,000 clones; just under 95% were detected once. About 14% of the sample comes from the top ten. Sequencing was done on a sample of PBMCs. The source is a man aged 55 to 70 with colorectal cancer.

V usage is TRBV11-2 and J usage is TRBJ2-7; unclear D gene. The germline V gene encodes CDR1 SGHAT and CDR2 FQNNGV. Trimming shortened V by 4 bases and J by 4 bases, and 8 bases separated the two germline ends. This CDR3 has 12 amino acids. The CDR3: CASSSSGYEQYF. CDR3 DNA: TGTGCCAGCAGCTCCTCCGGGTACGAGCAGTACTTC.

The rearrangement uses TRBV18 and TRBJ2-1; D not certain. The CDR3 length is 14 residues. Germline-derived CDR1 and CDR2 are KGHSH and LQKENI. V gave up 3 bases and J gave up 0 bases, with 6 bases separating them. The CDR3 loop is CASSPSGSYNEQFF. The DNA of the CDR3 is TGTGCCAGCTCACCTTCGGGCTCCTACAATGAGCAGTTCTTC.

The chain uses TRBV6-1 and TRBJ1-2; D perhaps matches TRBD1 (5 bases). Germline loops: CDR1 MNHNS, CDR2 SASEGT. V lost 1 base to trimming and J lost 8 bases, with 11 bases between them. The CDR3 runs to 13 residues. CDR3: CASSEGRGEGYTF. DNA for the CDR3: TGTGCCAGCAGTGAAGGGAGGGGCGAGGGCTACACCTTC.